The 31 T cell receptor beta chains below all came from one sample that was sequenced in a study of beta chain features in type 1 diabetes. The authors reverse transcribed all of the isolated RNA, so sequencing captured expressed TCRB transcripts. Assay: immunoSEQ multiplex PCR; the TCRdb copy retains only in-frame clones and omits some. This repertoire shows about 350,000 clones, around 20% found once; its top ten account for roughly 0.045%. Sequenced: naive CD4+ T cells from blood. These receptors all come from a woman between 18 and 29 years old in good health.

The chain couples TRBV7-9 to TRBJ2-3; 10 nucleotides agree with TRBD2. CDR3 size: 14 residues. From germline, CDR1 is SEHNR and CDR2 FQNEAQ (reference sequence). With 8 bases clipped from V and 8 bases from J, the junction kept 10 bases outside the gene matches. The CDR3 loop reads CASQTSGVSGTQYF. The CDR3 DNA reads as TGTGCCAGCCAAACTAGCGGGGTTTCTGGTACGCAGTATTTT. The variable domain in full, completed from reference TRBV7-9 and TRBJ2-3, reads DTGVSQNPRHKITKRGQNVTFRCDPISEHNRLYWYRQTLGQGPEFLTYFQNEAQLEKSRLLSDRFSAERPKGSFSTLEIQRTEQGDSAMYLCASQTSGVSGTQYFGPGTRLTVL.

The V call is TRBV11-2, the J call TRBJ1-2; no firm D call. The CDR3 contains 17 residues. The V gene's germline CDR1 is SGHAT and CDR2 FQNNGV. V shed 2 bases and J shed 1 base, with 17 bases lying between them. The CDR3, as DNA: TGTGCCAGCAGCTTATACCTAGGGAGGACCGTTAACTATGGCTACACCTTC. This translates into CASSLYLGRTVNYGYTF.

Here the CDR3 DNA reads TGCGCCAGCAGCCCGGGACAAGCCCGGGATGGCTACACCTTC. Translated, it gives CASSPGQARDGYTF. The chain combines TRBV5-1 with TRBJ1-2; perhaps TRBD1 as D (6 bases). V lost 4 bases, J lost 6 bases, and 16 bases lay in between. This CDR3 contains 14 residues. Germline assignment: CDR1 SGHRS and CDR2 YFSETQ.

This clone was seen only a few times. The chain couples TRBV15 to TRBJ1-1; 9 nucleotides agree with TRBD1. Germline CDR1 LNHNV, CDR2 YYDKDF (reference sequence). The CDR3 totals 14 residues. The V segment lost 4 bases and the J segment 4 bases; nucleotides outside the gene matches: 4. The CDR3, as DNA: TGTGCCACCAGCAAGGGACAGGGACTCACTGAAGCTTTCTTT. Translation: CATSKGQGLTEAFF.

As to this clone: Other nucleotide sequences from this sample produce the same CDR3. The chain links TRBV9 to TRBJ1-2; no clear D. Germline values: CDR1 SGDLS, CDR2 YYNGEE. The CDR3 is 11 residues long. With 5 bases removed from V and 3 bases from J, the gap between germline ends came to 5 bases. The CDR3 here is CASRRDYGYTF. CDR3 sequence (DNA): TGTGCCAGCAGAAGAGACTATGGCTACACCTTC.

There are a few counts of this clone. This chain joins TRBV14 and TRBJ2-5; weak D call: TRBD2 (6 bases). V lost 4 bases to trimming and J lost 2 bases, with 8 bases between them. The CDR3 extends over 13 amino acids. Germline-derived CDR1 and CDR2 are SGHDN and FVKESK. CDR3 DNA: TGTGCCAGCAGCCGAGGGAGGCAAGAGACCCAGTACTTC. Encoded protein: CASSRGRQETQYF.

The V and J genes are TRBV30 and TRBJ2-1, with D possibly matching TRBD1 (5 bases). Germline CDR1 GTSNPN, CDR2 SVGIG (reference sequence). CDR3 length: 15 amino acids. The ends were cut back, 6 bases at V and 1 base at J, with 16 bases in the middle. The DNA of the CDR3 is TGTGCCTGTCCAAGGGGCGGACATTCCTACAATGAGCAGTTCTTC. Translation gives CACPRGGHSYNEQFF.

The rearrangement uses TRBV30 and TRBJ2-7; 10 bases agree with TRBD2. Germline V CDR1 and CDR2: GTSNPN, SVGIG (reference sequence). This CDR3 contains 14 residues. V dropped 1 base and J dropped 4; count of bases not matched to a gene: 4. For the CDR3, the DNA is TGTGCCTGGAGTGCCGGGACTAGCGCATACGAGCAGTACTTC. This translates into CAWSAGTSAYEQYF.

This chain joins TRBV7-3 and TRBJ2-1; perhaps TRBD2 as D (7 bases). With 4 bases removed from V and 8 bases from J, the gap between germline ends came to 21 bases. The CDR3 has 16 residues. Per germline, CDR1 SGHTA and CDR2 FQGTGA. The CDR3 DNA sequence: TGTGCCAGCAGCTCCAACCAGAGGGGGGGTTTGGATGAGCAGTTCTTC. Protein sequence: CASSSNQRGGLDEQFF.

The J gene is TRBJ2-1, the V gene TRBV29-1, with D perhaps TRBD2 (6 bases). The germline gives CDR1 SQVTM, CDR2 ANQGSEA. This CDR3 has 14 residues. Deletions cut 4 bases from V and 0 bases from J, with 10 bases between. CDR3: CSVAGRGSYNEQFF. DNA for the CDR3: TGCAGCGTTGCGGGGCGGGGCTCCTACAATGAGCAGTTCTTC.

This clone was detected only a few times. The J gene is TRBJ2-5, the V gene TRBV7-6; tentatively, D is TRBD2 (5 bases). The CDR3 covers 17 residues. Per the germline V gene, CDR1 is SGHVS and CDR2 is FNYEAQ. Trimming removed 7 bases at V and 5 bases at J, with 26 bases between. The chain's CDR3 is CASTPAPTSAPYETQYF. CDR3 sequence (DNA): TGTGCCAGCACCCCGGCCCCTACTAGTGCCCCCTATGAGACCCAGTACTTC.

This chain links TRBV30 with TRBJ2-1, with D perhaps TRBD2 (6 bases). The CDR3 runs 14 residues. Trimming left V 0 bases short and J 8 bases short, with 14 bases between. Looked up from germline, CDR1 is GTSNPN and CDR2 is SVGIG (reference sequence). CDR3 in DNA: TGTGCCTGGAGTGTCCTAGCGAGGGAGGATGAGCAGTTCTTC. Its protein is CAWSVLAREDEQFF.

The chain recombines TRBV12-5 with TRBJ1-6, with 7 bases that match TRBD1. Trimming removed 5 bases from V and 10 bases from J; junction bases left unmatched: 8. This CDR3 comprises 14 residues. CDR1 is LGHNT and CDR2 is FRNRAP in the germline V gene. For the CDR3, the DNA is TGTGCTAGTGGTAAGGGACAGCTAGGGTCACCCCTCCACTTT. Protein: CASGKGQLGSPLHF. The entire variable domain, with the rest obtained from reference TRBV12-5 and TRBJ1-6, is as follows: DARVTQTPRHKVTEMGQEVTMRCQPILGHNTVFWYRQTMMQGLELLAYFRNRAPLDDSGMPKDRFSAEMPDATLATLKIQPSEPRDSAVYFCASGKGQLGSPLHFGNGTRLTVT.

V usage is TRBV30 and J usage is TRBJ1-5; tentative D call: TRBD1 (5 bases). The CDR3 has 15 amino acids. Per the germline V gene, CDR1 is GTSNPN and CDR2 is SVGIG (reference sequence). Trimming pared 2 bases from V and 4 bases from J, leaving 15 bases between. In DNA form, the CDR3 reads TGTGCCTGGAGTACGAAGGCCTCAGGGAATCAGCCCCAGCATTTT. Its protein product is CAWSTKASGNQPQHF.

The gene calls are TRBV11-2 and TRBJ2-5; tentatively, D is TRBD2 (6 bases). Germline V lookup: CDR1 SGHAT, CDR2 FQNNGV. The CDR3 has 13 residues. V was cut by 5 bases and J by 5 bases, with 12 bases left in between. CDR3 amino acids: CASSPQGRETQYF. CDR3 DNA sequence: TGTGCCAGCAGCCCCCAAGGGAGGGAGACCCAGTACTTC.

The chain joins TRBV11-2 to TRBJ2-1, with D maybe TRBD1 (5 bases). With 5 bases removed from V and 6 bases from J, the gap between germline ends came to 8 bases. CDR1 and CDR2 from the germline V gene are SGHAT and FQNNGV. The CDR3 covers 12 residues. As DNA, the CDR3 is TGTGCCAGCAGCACCAGGGTCAATGAGCAGTTCTTC. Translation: CASSTRVNEQFF.

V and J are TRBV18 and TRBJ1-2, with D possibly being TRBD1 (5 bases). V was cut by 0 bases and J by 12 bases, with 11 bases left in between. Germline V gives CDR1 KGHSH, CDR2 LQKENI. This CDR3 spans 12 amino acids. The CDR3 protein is CASSPPGGGHTF. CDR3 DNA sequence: TGTGCCAGCTCACCACCGGGGGGTGGACACACCTTC.

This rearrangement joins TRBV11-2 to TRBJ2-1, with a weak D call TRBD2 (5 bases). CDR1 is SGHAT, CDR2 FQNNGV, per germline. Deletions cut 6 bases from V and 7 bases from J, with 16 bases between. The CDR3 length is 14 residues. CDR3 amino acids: CASRPGLPANEQFF. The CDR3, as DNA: TGTGCCAGCAGACCAGGACTGCCGGCAAATGAGCAGTTCTTC.

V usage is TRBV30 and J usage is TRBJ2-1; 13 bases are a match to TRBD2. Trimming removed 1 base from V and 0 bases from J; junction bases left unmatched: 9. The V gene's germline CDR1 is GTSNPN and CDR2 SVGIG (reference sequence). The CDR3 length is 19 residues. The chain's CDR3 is CAWSGRRLAGGSSYNEQFF. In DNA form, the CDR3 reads TGTGCCTGGAGTGGCCGGCGACTAGCGGGAGGAAGCTCCTACAATGAGCAGTTCTTC.

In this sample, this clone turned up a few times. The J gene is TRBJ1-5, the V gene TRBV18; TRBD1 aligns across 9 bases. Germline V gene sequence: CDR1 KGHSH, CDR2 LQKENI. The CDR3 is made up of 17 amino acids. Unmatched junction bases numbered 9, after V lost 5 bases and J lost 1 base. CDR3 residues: CASSIGTGHISNQPQHF. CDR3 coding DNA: TGTGCCAGCTCAATCGGGACAGGGCATATCAGCAATCAGCCCCAGCATTTT.

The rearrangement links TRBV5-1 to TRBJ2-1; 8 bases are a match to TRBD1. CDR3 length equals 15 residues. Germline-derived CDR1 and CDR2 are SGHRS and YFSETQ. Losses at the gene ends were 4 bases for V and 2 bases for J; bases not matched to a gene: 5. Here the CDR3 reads CASSADRATYNEQFF. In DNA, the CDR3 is TGCGCCAGCAGCGCGGACAGGGCCACCTACAATGAGCAGTTCTTC.

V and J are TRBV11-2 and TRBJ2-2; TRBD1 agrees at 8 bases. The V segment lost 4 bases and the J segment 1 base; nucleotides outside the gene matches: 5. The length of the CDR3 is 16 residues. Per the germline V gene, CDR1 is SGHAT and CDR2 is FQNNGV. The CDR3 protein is CASSSSGTGNTGELFF. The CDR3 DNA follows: TGTGCCAGCAGCTCCTCCGGGACAGGGAACACCGGGGAGCTGTTTTTT.

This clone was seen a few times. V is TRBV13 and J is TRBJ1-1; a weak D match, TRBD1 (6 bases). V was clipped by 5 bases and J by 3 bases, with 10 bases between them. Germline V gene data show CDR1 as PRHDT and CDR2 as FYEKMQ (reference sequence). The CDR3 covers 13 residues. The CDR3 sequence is CASSLQGYTEAFF. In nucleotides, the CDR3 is TGTGCCAGCAGCCTCCAGGGGTACACTGAAGCTTTCTTT.

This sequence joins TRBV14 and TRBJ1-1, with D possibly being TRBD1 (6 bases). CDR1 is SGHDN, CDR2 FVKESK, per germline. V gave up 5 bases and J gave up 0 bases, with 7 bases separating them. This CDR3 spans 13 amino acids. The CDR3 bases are TGTGCCAGCAGCGGACAGTTGAACACTGAAGCTTTCTTT. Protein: CASSGQLNTEAFF. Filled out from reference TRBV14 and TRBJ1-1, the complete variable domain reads EAGVTQFPSHSVIEKGQTVTLRCDPISGHDNLYWYRRVMGKEIKFLLHFVKESKQDESGMPNNRFLAERTGGTYSTLKVQPAELEDSGVYFCASSGQLNTEAFFGQGTRLTVV.

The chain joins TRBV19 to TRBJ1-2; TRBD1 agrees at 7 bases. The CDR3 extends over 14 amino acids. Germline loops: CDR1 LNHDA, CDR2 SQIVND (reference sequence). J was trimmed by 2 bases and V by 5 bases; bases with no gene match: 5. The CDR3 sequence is CASSRDSANYGYTF. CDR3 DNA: TGTGCCAGTAGTCGGGACAGCGCCAACTATGGCTACACCTTC.

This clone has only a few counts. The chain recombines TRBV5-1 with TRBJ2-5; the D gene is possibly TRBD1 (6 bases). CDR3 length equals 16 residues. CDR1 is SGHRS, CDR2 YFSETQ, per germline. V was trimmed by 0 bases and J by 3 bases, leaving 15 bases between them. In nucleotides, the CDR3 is TGCGCCAGCAGCTTGGCCGCCAGGGGTCGGGAAGAGACCCAGTACTTC. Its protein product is CASSLAARGREETQYF.

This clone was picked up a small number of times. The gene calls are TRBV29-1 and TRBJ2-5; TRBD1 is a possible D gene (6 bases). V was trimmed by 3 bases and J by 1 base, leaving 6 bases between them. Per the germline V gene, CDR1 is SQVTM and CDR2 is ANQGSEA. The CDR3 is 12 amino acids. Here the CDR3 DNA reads TGCAGCGTTGACAGGGGCCAAGAGACCCAGTACTTC. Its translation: CSVDRGQETQYF.

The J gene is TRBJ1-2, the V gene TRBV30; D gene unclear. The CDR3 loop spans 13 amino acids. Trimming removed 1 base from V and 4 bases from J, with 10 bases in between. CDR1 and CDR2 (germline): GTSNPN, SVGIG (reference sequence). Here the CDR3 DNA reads TGTGCCTGGAGTGAACCCGGGGTCTATGGCTACACCTTC. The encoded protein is CAWSEPGVYGYTF.

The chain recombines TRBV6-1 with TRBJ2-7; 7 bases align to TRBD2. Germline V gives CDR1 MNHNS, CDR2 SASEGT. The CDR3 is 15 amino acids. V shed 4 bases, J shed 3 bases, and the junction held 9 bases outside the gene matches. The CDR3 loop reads CASSVQAGTHYEQYF. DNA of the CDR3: TGTGCCAGCAGTGTCCAAGCGGGAACACACTACGAGCAGTACTTC.

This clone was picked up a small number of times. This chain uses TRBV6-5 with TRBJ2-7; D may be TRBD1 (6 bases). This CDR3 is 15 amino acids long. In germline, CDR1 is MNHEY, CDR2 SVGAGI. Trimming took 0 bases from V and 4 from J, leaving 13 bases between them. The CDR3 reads CASSYSIGQKYEQYF. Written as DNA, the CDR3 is TGTGCCAGCAGTTACTCAATCGGACAGAAGTACGAGCAGTACTTC.

In DNA, the CDR3 is TGTGCCAGCAGCTTGAGTTATAGCAATCAGCCCCAGCATTTT. Translation: CASSLSYSNQPQHF. The chain couples TRBV7-9 to TRBJ1-5; D remains ambiguous. The CDR3 is 14 amino acids. The V end was cut by 3 bases, the J end by 0 bases, with 6 bases between. Germline CDR1 SEHNR, CDR2 FQNEAQ (reference sequence).